Shown below are 14 T cell receptor beta chains from a single sample sequenced in a study of CD8 T cells in ankylosing spondylitis. Study results and limitations: It appeared that ankylosing spondylitis blood was characterized by a TCR beta motif of several highly homologous variants.

TCRdb analysed the 5' RACE reads with MiXCR anew, one entry per CDR3 protein. The table lists 100,000 or so distinct CDR3 sequences, roughly 8.8% of them singletons, with around 30% in the top ten. These receptors' targets are unknown. The sample taken for sequencing was blood, either unsorted or a sorted T cell fraction (not recorded which). These receptors were taken from a male donor with ankylosing spondylitis.

The rearrangement joins TRBV7-2 to TRBJ2-5; D possibly corresponds to TRBD1 (5 bases). Germline V CDR1 and CDR2: SGHTA, FQGNSA. Trimming removed 0 bases from V and 1 base from J, with 15 bases in between. There are 17 residues in the CDR3. CDR3 bases: TGTGCCAGCAGCTTAGCCTCTGGGGTGGGGCCCCAAGAGACCCAGTACTTC. Residues: CASSLASGVGPQETQYF.

The genes are TRBV2 and TRBJ2-7; possible D gene TRBD1, 6 bases. The CDR3 is 12 residues long. V lost 5 bases to trimming and J lost 9 bases, with 14 bases between them. Germline V gene sequence: CDR1 SNHLY, CDR2 FYNNEI. For the CDR3, the DNA is TGTGCCAGCAGTATCGACAGGTCGGGGCAGTACGTC. This codes for CASSIDRSGQYV.

This clonotype appeared many times. This chain connects TRBV5-1 to TRBJ1-1, with D uncertain. The CDR3 is 16 amino acids. Trimming cost V 0 bases and J 2 bases, with 14 bases left between them. Per the germline V gene, CDR1 is SGHRS and CDR2 is YFSETQ. The CDR3 nucleotides are TGCGCCAGCAGCTTGGACGGCCAGGACGGCAACACTGAAGCTTTCTTT. Amino acids: CASSLDGQDGNTEAFF. The full variable domain, completed using reference TRBV5-1 and TRBJ1-1, is KAGVTQTPRYLIKTRGQQVTLSCSPISGHRSVSWYQQTPGQGLQFLFEYFSETQRNKGNFPGRFSGRQFSNSRSEMNVSTLELGDSALYLCASSLDGQDGNTEAFFGQGTRLTVV.

The table lists this clonotype with many counts. The V and J genes are TRBV4-1 and TRBJ2-2, with a tentative D call TRBD1 (6 bases). Trimming removed 3 bases from V and 5 bases from J, with 7 bases in between. The CDR3 has 13 amino acids. The germline gives CDR1 MGHRA, CDR2 YSYEKL. The CDR3 loop reads CASSHQGTGELFF. The CDR3 coding sequence is TGCGCCAGCAGCCACCAGGGGACCGGGGAGCTGTTTTTT.

This clonotype has only a few counts. The genes are TRBV25-1 and TRBJ2-1; D could derive from TRBD1 or TRBD2 (7 bases each). Trimming pared 3 bases from V and 4 bases from J, leaving 10 bases between. In germline, CDR1 is MGHDK, CDR2 SYGVNS. This CDR3 spans 14 amino acids. The CDR3 sequence: CASSDRGGYNEQFF. The CDR3 bases are TGTGCCAGCAGTGACAGGGGGGGATACAATGAGCAGTTCTTC.

The rearrangement uses TRBV3-1 and TRBJ2-7; a weak D match, TRBD2 (6 bases). Deletions cut 5 bases from V and 3 bases from J, with 14 bases between. The CDR3 extends over 14 amino acids. Per germline, CDR1 LGHDT and CDR2 YNNKEL (reference sequence). In DNA, the CDR3 is TGTGCCAGCAGCGCGGGACTGGGGCTCTACGAGCAGTACTTC. Its protein product is CASSAGLGLYEQYF.

The genes are TRBV5-1 and TRBJ2-7; TRBD1 or TRBD2 may be the D gene (5 bases each). CDR3 length: 15 amino acids. Trimming took 4 bases from V and 5 from J, leaving 19 bases between them. Germline CDR1 and CDR2: SGHRS and YFSETQ. This CDR3 reads CASSLGDGLIDEQYF. The CDR3 coding sequence is TGCGCCAGCAGCCTCGGGGACGGCCTTATAGACGAGCAGTACTTC.

This clonotype has a count of ten or more. The rearrangement joins TRBV29-1 to TRBJ2-1; a weak D match, TRBD2 (7 bases). V lost 6 bases and J lost 9, with 18 bases in between. The V gene's germline CDR1 is SQVTM and CDR2 ANQGSEA. The CDR3 loop spans 13 amino acids. The CDR3 loop reads CSVEGGPRGEQFF. The DNA of the CDR3 is TGCAGCGTCGAGGGGGGGCCGCGGGGTGAGCAGTTCTTC.

This clonotype was seen repeatedly, ten times or more. The V and J genes are TRBV7-9 and TRBJ1-5, with TRBD1 matching over 7 bases. V dropped 4 bases and J dropped 1; count of bases not matched to a gene: 1. Germline CDR1 and CDR2: SEHNR and FQNEAQ (reference sequence). This CDR3 contains 14 residues. This CDR3 is CASSSTGSNQPQHF. In DNA, the CDR3 is TGTGCCAGCAGCTCGACAGGGAGCAATCAGCCCCAGCATTTT.

This clonotype was detected ten times or more. V usage is TRBV3-1 and J usage is TRBJ1-1; D uncertain. CDR1 is LGHDT and CDR2 is YNNKEL in the germline V gene (reference sequence). V was trimmed by 3 bases and J by 1 base, leaving 12 bases between them. The CDR3 totals 15 residues. The CDR3 spells CASSQALEGNTEAFF. The DNA of the CDR3 is TGTGCCAGCAGCCAGGCGCTGGAGGGGAACACTGAAGCTTTCTTT.

The chain is built from TRBV5-4 and TRBJ2-1; D is perhaps TRBD1 (6 bases). The CDR3 loop spans 14 amino acids. Trimming removed 6 bases from V and 4 bases from J, with 14 bases in between. Germline values: CDR1 SGHNT, CDR2 YYREEE (reference sequence). The CDR3 region has the DNA TGTGCCAGCACCTCGGACAGATATTACAATGAGCAGTTCTTC. It specifies CASTSDRYYNEQFF.

This clonotype occurred a few times. The chain employs TRBV27 and TRBJ1-4, with D possibly being TRBD1 (5 bases). Per the germline V gene, CDR1 is MNHEY and CDR2 is SMNVEV (reference sequence). This CDR3 has 14 residues. Trimming cost V 4 bases and J 8 bases, with 14 bases left between them. CDR3 bases: TGTGCCAGCAGTTGGACATTTCGAGAGGAAAAACTGTTTTTT. It yields the protein CASSWTFREEKLFF. Filled out from reference TRBV27 and TRBJ1-4, the complete variable domain reads EAQVTQNPRYLITVTGKKLTVTCSQNMNHEYMSWYRQDPGLGLRQIYYSMNVEVTDKGDVPEGYKVSRKEKRNFPLILESPSPNQTSLYFCASSWTFREEKLFFGSGTQLSVL.

This clonotype has ten or more counts. The CDR3 nucleotides read TGTGCCAGCAGCGTCGGACTAGCGGGAGGATTCACAGATACGCAGTATTTT. Residues: CASSVGLAGGFTDTQYF. V and J are TRBV7-6 and TRBJ2-3; 14 positions match TRBD2. Germline CDR1 and CDR2: SGHVS and FNYEAQ. With 5 bases clipped from V and 2 bases from J, the junction kept 6 bases outside the gene matches. This CDR3 has 17 residues.

This clonotype showed up many times. The V call is TRBV12-3 or TRBV12-4, the J call TRBJ2-1, with 9 bases fitting TRBD2. The CDR3 has 15 amino acids. Trimming cost V 4 bases and J 4 bases; bases outside gene matches: 5. The CDR3: CASSSTSGLYNEQFF. The CDR3 DNA sequence: TGTGCCAGCAGTTCGACTAGCGGCCTTTACAATGAGCAGTTCTTC.